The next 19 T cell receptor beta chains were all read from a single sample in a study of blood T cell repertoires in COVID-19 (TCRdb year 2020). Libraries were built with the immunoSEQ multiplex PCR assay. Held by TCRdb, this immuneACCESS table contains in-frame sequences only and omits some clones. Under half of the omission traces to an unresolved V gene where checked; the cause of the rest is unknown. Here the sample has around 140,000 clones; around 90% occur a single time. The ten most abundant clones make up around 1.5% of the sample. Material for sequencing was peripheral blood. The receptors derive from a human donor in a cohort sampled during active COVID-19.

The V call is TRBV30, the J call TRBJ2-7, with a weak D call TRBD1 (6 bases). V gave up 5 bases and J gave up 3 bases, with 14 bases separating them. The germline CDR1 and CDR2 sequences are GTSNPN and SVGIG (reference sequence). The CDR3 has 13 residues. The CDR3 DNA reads TGTGCCTGGGCACGGGACACCCACTACGAGCAGTACTTC. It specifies CAWARDTHYEQYF.

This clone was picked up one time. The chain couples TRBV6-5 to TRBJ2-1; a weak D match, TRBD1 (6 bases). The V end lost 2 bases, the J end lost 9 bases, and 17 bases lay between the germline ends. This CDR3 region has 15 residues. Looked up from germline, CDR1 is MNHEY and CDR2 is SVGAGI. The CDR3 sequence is CASSYGQGFKSEQFF. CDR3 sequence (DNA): TGTGCCAGCAGTTACGGTCAGGGGTTCAAGAGTGAGCAGTTCTTC.

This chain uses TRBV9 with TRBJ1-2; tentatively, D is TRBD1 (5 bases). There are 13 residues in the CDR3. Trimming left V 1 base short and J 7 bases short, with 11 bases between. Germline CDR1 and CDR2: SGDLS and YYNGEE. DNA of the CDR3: TGTGCCAGCAGCGTAATGGGCAGGGCTGGCTACACCTTC. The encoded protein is CASSVMGRAGYTF.

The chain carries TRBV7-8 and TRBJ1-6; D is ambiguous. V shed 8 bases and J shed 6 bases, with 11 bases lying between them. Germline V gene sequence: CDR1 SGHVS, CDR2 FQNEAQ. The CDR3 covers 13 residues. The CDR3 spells CASQAIRNSPLHF. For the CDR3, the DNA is TGTGCCAGCCAGGCGATCCGTAATTCACCCCTCCACTTT.

This chain's CDR3 is CASSRFGEVSLYEQYF. CDR3 nucleotides: TGTGCCAGTAGTCGGTTCGGGGAGGTTAGTCTCTACGAGCAGTACTTC. The chain uses TRBV19 and TRBJ2-7, with D possibly TRBD2 on 6 matching bases. Trimming stripped 5 bases from V and 3 bases from J, with 20 bases between. The CDR3 totals 16 residues. CDR1 and CDR2 (germline): LNHDA, SQIVND (reference sequence).

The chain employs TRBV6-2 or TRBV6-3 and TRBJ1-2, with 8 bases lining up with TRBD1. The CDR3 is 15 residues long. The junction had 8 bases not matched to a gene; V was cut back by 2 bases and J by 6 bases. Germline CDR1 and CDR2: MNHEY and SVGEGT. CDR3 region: CASSYGSGGNDGYTF. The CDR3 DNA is TGTGCCAGCAGTTACGGGTCAGGGGGCAACGATGGCTACACCTTC.

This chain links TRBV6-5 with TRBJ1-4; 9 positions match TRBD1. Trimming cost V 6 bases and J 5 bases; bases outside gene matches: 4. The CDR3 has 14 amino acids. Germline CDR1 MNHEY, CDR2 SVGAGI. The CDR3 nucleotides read TGTGCCAGCAGACAGGGGGCGCCGAATGAAAAACTGTTTTTT. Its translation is CASRQGAPNEKLFF.

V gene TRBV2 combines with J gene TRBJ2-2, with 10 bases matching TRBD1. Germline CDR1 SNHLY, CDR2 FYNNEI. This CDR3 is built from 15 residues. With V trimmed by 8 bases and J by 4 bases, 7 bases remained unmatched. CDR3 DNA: TGTGCCAGCCGGAACGGACAGGGGGGCACCGGGGAGCTGTTTTTT. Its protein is CASRNGQGGTGELFF.

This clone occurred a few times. The chain's CDR3 is CASSDRLHQPQHF. The CDR3 bases are TGTGCCAGCAGTGACCGTCTTCATCAGCCCCAGCATTTT. The gene calls are TRBV6-1 and TRBJ1-5; D gene unclear. Germline V gene lookup returns CDR1 MNHNS and CDR2 SASEGT. V was shortened by 3 bases and J by 5 bases, with 8 bases between the two germline ends. The CDR3 has 13 amino acids.

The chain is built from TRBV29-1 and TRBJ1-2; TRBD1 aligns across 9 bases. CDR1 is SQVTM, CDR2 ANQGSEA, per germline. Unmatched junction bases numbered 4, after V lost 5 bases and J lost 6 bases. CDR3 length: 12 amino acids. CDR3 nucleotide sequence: TGCAGCGTTTTTACAGGGGGCCATGGCTACACCTTC. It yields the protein CSVFTGGHGYTF.

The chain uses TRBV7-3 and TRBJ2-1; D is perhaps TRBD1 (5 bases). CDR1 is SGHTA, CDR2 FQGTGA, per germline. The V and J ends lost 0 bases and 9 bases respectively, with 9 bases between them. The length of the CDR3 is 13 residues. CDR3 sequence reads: CASSLTARAEQFF. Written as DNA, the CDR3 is TGTGCCAGCAGCTTAACGGCCAGGGCTGAGCAGTTCTTC.

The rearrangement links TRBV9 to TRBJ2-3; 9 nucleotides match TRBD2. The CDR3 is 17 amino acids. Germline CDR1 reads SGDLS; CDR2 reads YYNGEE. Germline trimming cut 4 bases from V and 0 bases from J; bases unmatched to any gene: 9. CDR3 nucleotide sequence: TGTGCCAGCAGCCCAGGGCTAGCGGGGAGAAGCACAGATACGCAGTATTTT. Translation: CASSPGLAGRSTDTQYF. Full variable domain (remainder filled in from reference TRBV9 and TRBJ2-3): DSGVTQTPKHLITATGQRVTLRCSPRSGDLSVYWYQQSLDQGLQFLIQYYNGEERAKGNILERFSAQQFPDLHSELNLSSLELGDSALYFCASSPGLAGRSTDTQYFGPGTRLTVL.

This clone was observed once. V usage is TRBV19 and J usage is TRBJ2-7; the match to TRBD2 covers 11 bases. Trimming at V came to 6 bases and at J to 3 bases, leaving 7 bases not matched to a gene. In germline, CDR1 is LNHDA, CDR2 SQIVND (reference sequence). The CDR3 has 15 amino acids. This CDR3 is CASSAGGLADYEQYF. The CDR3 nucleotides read TGTGCCAGTAGCGCCGGGGGACTAGCGGACTACGAGCAGTACTTC.

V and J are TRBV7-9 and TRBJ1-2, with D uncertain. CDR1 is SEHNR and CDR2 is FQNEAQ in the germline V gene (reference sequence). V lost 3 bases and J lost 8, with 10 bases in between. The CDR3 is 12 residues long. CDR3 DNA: TGTGCCAGCAGCTTCGGGGATAGCGGCTACACCTTC. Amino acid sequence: CASSFGDSGYTF.

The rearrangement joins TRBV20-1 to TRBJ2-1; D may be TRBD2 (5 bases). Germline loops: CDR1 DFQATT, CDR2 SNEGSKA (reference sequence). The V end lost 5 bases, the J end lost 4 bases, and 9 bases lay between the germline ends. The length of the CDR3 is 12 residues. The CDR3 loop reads CSAGGLYNEQFF. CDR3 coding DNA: TGCAGTGCTGGTGGACTGTACAATGAGCAGTTCTTC.

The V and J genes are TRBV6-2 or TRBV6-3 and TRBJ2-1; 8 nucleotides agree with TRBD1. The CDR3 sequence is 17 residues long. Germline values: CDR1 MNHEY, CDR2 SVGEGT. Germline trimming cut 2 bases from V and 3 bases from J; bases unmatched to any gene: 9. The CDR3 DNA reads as TGTGCCAGCAGTTACCTTCAACAGGGGGAACTCTACAATGAGCAGTTCTTC. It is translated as CASSYLQQGELYNEQFF.

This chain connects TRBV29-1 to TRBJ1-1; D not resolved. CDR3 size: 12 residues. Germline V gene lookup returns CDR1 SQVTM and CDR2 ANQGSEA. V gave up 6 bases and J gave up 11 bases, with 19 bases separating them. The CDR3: CSVRTDGLRAFF. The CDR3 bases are TGCAGCGTCCGCACAGACGGCCTCCGGGCTTTCTTT.

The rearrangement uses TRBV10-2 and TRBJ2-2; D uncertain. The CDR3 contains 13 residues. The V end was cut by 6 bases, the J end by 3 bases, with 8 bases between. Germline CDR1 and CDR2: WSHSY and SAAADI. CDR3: CASRSLDTGELFF. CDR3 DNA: TGCGCCAGCAGAAGCCTAGACACCGGGGAGCTGTTTTTT.

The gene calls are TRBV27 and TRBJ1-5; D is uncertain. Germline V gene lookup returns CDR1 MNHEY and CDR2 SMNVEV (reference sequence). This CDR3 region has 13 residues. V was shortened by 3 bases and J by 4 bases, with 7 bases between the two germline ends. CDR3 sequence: CASSLGRNQPQHF. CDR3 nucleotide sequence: TGTGCCAGCAGTTTGGGGAGGAATCAGCCCCAGCATTTT.